A single sample is the source of the 32 T cell receptor delta chains below, sequenced in a study of Vγ9Vδ2 T cells in congenital toxoplasmosis. Template-switch reverse transcription used TRGC- and TRDC-specific primers together in a single tube. The TRGC primer design covered both constant genes, TRGC1 and TRGC2. TCRdb reanalysed the reads via CATT. Here the sample spans about 630 delta-chain clones, less than 4.5% being singletons. Sequencing was carried out using gamma-delta T cells from blood. The receptors here all came from a child younger than 10 born to a mother with Toxoplasma gondii infection during pregnancy, either congenitally infected or uninfected (not recorded which).

This clone was counted only a few times. The protein held in TCRdb is that of a much larger clone and does not match this DNA's translation at residue 15, likely because of a read error; the protein shown is translated from the DNA. The chain combines TRDV1 with TRDJ2; D perhaps matches TRDD2 (6 bases). TCRdb is silent on the J gene; assignment here came from matching the DNA to germline. The CDR3 has 16 amino acids. Trimming took off 5 bases at V and 12 bases at J, with 25 bases between the two ends. Germline lookup yields CDR1 TSWWSYY and CDR2 QGS. CDR3 region: CALGNPSAGPTDKLFF. CDR3 nucleotides: TGTGCTCTTGGGAACCCTTCCGCCGGCCCCACCGATAAACTCTTCTTT.

With respect to this clone: A far larger clone lies a single base away; this is likely a read error. This specimen includes other DNA sequences encoding the same CDR3. The chain is built from TRDV1 and TRDJ1; 12 bases match TRDD3. V shed 0 bases and J 3 bases; nucleotides not matched to a gene: 17. Germline CDR1 TSWWSYY, CDR2 QGS. This CDR3 comprises 21 residues. CDR3 protein: CALGELSHILGDTRIPDKLIF. CDR3 nucleotide sequence: TGTGCTCTTGGGGAACTTTCACATATTCTGGGGGATACGCGTATTCCCGATAAACTCATCTTT.

This clone is medium-sized. Only one base separates this from a far larger clonotype, so it likely reflects a read error. The chain uses TRDV1 and TRDJ1; 7 positions match TRDD3. Germline V gives CDR1 TSWWSYY, CDR2 QGS. This CDR3 comprises 18 residues. DNA of the CDR3: TGTGCTATTGGGGAGCTGAGTGGGGGACCTCCGTACACCGATAAACTCATCTTT. Amino acid sequence: CAIGELSGGPPYTDKLIF.

The table lists this clone with a few counts. TCRdb records a much larger clone's protein for this DNA, with a difference at residue 3 that likely arises from a read error; the protein given is the translation of the DNA. The chain is built from TRDV2 and TRDJ1; 8 bases agree with TRDD2. This CDR3 has 16 amino acids. Germline CDR1 and CDR2: GEAIGNYY and EKD. The CDR3 coding sequence is TGTGCCAGTGACTCCTCTTCCTACGTGGGCACCGATAAACTCATCTTT. Translation gives CASDSSSYVGTDKLIF.

This clone is termed medium-sized. A much bigger clone sits one base away, suggesting this may be a read error. The chain recombines TRDV2 with TRDJ3; TRDD3 matches at 7 bases. CDR3 length: 20 residues. Germline V gene data show CDR1 as GEAIGNYY and CDR2 as EKD. The J segment lost 0 bases and the V segment lost 0 bases, leaving 10 bases of the junction unmatched. The CDR3 region has the DNA TGTGCCTGTGACACCCCTCTACTGGGGACTCGCTCCTGGGACACCCGACAGATGTTTTTC. Its protein is CACDTPLLGTRSWDTRQMFF.

This chain connects TRDV1 to TRDJ1; D assignment may be TRDD2 or TRDD3 (6 bases each). The J gene, absent from TCRdb, was called here by matching the DNA to germline. Trimming shortened V by 3 bases and J by 0 bases, and 20 bases separated the two germline ends. Per the germline V gene, CDR1 is TSWWSYY and CDR2 is QGS. The CDR3 totals 18 residues. CDR3: CALGDLPSRGDNTDKLIF. The CDR3 coding sequence is TGTGCTCTTGGGGACCTCCCTTCCCGGGGGGACAACACCGATAAACTCATCTTT.

This clone has just a few counts. A far larger clone is a single base away, which makes a read error likely. The chain combines TRDV1 with TRDJ1; 8 bases align to TRDD2. The J gene is not listed in TCRdb, so it was assigned here from a DNA match to germline. CDR3 length: 23 residues. J lost 2 bases, V lost 3 bases, and 29 bases had no gene match. CDR1 and CDR2 from the germline V gene are TSWWSYY and QGS. Written as DNA, the CDR3 is TGTGCTCTTGGGGATGGACCCTGGGCCTTCCTAACCTGGGGATCTCGAGGTACCGATAAACTCATCTTT. Residues: CALGDGPWAFLTWGSRGTDKLIF.

In regard to this clone: A far larger clone is just one base off, so this is likely a read error. The chain combines TRDV2 with TRDJ1, with 11 bases lining up with TRDD3. This CDR3 has 15 amino acids. CDR1 GEAIGNYY and CDR2 EKD come from the germline V gene. CDR3 bases: TGTGCCTATGACACCTGGGGGATACAGGAAAATAAACTCATCTTT. Residues: CAYDTWGIQENKLIF.

This clone was observed a handful of times. A read error likely explains why the TCRdb protein, taken from a much larger clone, differs from this DNA's translation at residue 9; the protein shown is translated from the DNA. The chain is built from TRDV1 and TRDJ1; TRDD3 might be the D (5 bases). This CDR3 region has 18 residues. CDR1 is TSWWSYY and CDR2 is QGS in the germline V gene. V was shortened by 0 bases and J by 2 bases, with 19 bases between the two germline ends. CDR3 sequence reads: CALGELAGYGSWTDKLIF. DNA for the CDR3: TGTGCTCTTGGGGAACTGGCTGGATATGGCAGTTGGACCGATAAACTCATCTTT.

This clone was observed a handful of times. A far larger clone is just one base off, so this is likely a read error. The V and J genes are TRDV1 and TRDJ1, with 10 bases lining up with TRDD3. V gave up 4 bases and J gave up 3 bases; unmatched junction bases: 14. From germline, CDR1 is TSWWSYY and CDR2 QGS. The CDR3 is 18 amino acids. CDR3 nucleotide sequence: TGTGCTCTTGGGGGTCAAACTGGGGGATGCGGGGGGTCCGATAAACTCATCTTT. This translates into CALGGQTGGCGGSDKLIF.

About this clone: A far larger clone differs by one base, so this is likely a read error. This sample also contains other DNA sequences that code for the same CDR3. The gene calls are TRDV1 and TRDJ1; 7 bases line up with TRDD3. The germline V gene encodes CDR1 TSWWSYY and CDR2 QGS. Unmatched junction bases numbered 10, after V lost 4 bases and J lost 5 bases. The CDR3 consists of 15 residues. The CDR3 reads CALGGLLGFNDKLIF. The CDR3 DNA reads TGTGCTCTTGGGGGATTACTGGGGTTTAATGATAAACTCATCTTT.

In the case of this clone: The protein given by TCRdb reflects a much larger clone and differs at residue 6 from this DNA's translation, likely from a read error; the protein shown is the DNA's translation. The rearrangement links TRDV1 to TRDJ1; a weak D match, TRDD3 (5 bases). The CDR3 sequence is 18 residues long. The germline V gene has CDR1 TSWWSYY and CDR2 QGS. V shed 1 base and J shed 0 bases, with 18 bases lying between them. The CDR3 nucleotides read TGTGCTCTTGGGGAACCCAATTCGGGGGCCTCCTACACCGATAAACTCATCTTT. It specifies CALGEPNSGASYTDKLIF.

With regard to this clone: TCRdb attributes to this sequence the protein of a much larger clone, which differs from the DNA translation at residue 9; a read error is likely, and the protein displayed is translated from the DNA. This chain uses TRDV1 with TRDJ1; no reliable D call. V was shortened by 5 bases and J by 4 bases, with 17 bases between the two germline ends. The germline gives CDR1 TSWWSYY, CDR2 QGS. The CDR3 consists of 15 residues. The CDR3 is CALGIGPAENDKLIF. The CDR3 nucleotides read TGTGCTCTTGGGATAGGTCCGGCTGAAAACGATAAACTCATCTTT.

With respect to this clone: A far larger clone is just one base off, so this is likely a read error. The identical CDR3 is also encoded by other nucleotide sequences in the sample. The V and J genes are TRDV2 and TRDJ1; the match to TRDD3 covers 9 bases. The CDR3 contains 15 residues. Germline values: CDR1 GEAIGNYY, CDR2 EKD. V shed 5 bases and J 0 bases; nucleotides not matched to a gene: 6. As DNA, the CDR3 is TGTGCCTGTGTCCAACTGGGGGAATACACCGATAAACTCATCTTT. It encodes CACVQLGEYTDKLIF.

On this clone itself: The protein held in TCRdb is that of a much larger clone and does not match this DNA's translation at residue 8, likely because of a read error; the protein shown is translated from the DNA. The chain couples TRDV1 to TRDJ1; TRDD2 is a possible D gene (6 bases). CDR3 size: 16 residues. The V end was cut by 5 bases, the J end by 1 base, with 17 bases between. In germline, CDR1 is TSWWSYY, CDR2 QGS. The CDR3 coding sequence is TGTGCTCTTGGGAACCCTTCCGTCGGCCCCACCGATAAACTCATCTTT. Translated: CALGNPSVGPTDKLIF.

This clone was detected only once. The chain is built from TRDV2 and TRDJ3, with unresolved D. TCRdb records no J gene; here it was assigned by comparing the DNA to germline. Germline CDR1 is GEAIGNYY and CDR2 is EKD. The CDR3 extends over 17 amino acids. The V and J ends lost 0 bases and 2 bases respectively, with 10 bases between them. CDR3 sequence: CACDTLLTTWDTRQMFF. The DNA of the CDR3 is TGTGCCTGTGACACCTTGCTTACCACCTGGGACACCCGACAGATGTTTTTC.

Concerning this clone itself: A far larger clone differs by one base, so this is likely a read error. Other DNA sequences from this sample encode an identical CDR3 as well. The gene calls are TRAV38-2/DV8 and TRDJ1; 13 bases map to TRDD3. The germline gives CDR1 TSESDYY, CDR2 QEAYKQQN. The CDR3 covers 21 residues. Losses at the gene ends were 10 bases for V and 5 bases for J; bases not matched to a gene: 29. CDR3 protein: CAVASYLRRMLLGDTADKLIF. The CDR3 bases are TGTGCTGTCGCTTCCTATCTACGACGTATGCTACTGGGGGATACGGCAGATAAACTCATCTTT.

This clone has just a few counts. A read error likely explains this, since a far larger clone differs by one base. The sample contains more than one DNA sequence encoding this CDR3. The V call is TRDV1, the J call TRDJ1; 13 nucleotides line up with TRDD3. Germline CDR1 and CDR2: TSWWSYY and QGS. This CDR3 spans 28 amino acids. The CDR3, as DNA: TGTGCTCTTGGGGAAGCGAAATCCTTCTCCTATCGCCAACTGGGGGATACGGGGTGGCAAGTTTACACCGATAAACTCATCTTC. This gives the protein CALGEAKSFSYRQLGDTGWQVYTDKLIF.

This clone is large within its sample. The chain employs TRDV2 and TRDJ1; 12 bases fit TRDD3. Germline CDR1 is GEAIGNYY and CDR2 is EKD. The CDR3 extends over 18 amino acids. V dropped 3 bases and J dropped 3; count of bases not matched to a gene: 13. Here the CDR3 DNA reads TGTGCCTGTGACGCTGTCACCGACTGGGGGATACCGGCCGATAAACTCATCTTT. It specifies CACDAVTDWGIPADKLIF.

By frequency in the sample, this clone is medium-sized. This is likely an artifact of a read error, given a far larger clone one base away. This chain links TRDV2 with TRDJ1; the D gene is possibly TRDD3 (6 bases). Germline-derived CDR1 and CDR2 are GEAIGNYY and EKD. The CDR3 loop spans 24 amino acids. The V gene lost 1 base and the J gene lost 9 bases, with 47 bases spanning the gap. The CDR3 DNA sequence: TGTGCCTGTGACACATGGACTGGGAGATACGAGGTCAGTTTGGCCGGCAGTAAGGATGGTCAACTCATCTTT. Protein: CACDTWTGRYEVSLAGSKDGQLIF.

This clone qualifies as hyperexpanded. Other DNA sequences of this sample code for an identical CDR3. This sequence joins TRDV1 and TRDJ1, with unresolved D. From germline, CDR1 is TSWWSYY and CDR2 QGS. The germline V and J ends were trimmed by 4 bases and 2 bases, with 29 bases remaining between them. This CDR3 is 20 amino acids long. CDR3 bases: TGTGCTCTTGGGGGGACCCCAGTTCTCATCGAAAGAGGAGGGACCGATAAACTCATCTTT. This encodes CALGGTPVLIERGGTDKLIF.

Concerning this clone: TCRdb shows a much larger clone's protein in place of this DNA's translation, and the two differ at residue 12, likely through a read error; the protein shown is translated from the DNA. The genes are TRAV38-2/DV8 and TRDJ1, with TRDD3 as a possible D gene (6 bases). The germline V gene encodes CDR1 TSESDYY and CDR2 QEAYKQQN. The CDR3 covers 16 residues. The CDR3, as DNA: TGTGCTTATAGGAGCGTTGATGGGGGCCCCACCGGTAAACTCATCTTT. Its protein is CAYRSVDGGPTGKLIF.

In this sample, this clone turned up a few times. This likely reflects a read error, since a far larger clone is one base away. The DNA is omitted, as the CDR3 cannot be located on it reliably, and the CDR3 follows TCRdb's listing. The gene calls are TRAV29/DV5 and TRDJ1; the DNA was not used to check the table's D call, TRDD3. The germline gives CDR1 NSMFDY, CDR2 ISSIKDK. The CDR3 extends over 27 residues, inclusive of both ends. The CDR3 loop is CSVLLCGSLPPGDTRMPRGSITDKLIF.

The J gene was recorded as TRDJ3; no V gene was called. The CDR3 is made up of 20 amino acids. CDR3 nucleotides: TGTGCCCGTGACACGCCCGCCGCCGGGCCCCATTCCTGGGACACCCGACAGATGTTTTTC. It codes for CARDTPAAGPHSWDTRQMFF.

This clone was seen only a few times. A read error likely explains this, since a far larger clone differs by one base. Other DNA sequences within the sample encode an identical CDR3. Here the J gene is TRDJ1 and the V gene is not called; TRDD3 reflects the table's D call only, with no check against the DNA. The CDR3 has 21 residues. Here the CDR3 reads CAVASYLRRMLLGDTADKLIF. The CDR3 DNA reads TGTGCAGTCGCTTCCTATCTACGACGTATGCTACTGGGGGATACGGCCGATAAACTCATCTTT.

The J gene is TRDJ2; the V gene was not called. This CDR3 is built from 10 residues. The CDR3 here is CSALTAQLFF. CDR3 in DNA: TGTAGTGCTTTGACAGCACAACTCTTCTTT.

In regard to this clone: Since a far larger clone is one base different, this is likely a read error. Within the sample, other DNA sequences also encode this same CDR3. The J gene is TRDJ1, the V gene TRAV38-2/DV8, with 9 nucleotides matching TRDD3. Unmatched junction bases numbered 25, after V lost 2 bases and J lost 5 bases. Germline assignment: CDR1 TSESDYY and CDR2 QEAYKQQN. This CDR3 is built from 21 residues. This CDR3 is CAYRSSGDLPWGIRGPDKLIF. Written as DNA, the CDR3 is TGTGCTTATAGGAGTTCGGGTGACCTACCCTGGGGGATCAGAGGCCCAGATAAACTCATCTTT.

A few counts support this clone. A far bigger clonotype differs at one base, so this is likely a read error. The V call is TRDV2, the J call TRDJ1; 12 bases agree with TRDD3. CDR3 length equals 20 residues. The V gene's germline CDR1 is GEAIGNYY and CDR2 EKD. Losses at the gene ends were 3 bases for V and 0 bases for J; bases not matched to a gene: 16. In nucleotides, the CDR3 is TGTGCCTGTGACGCTGTACTGGGGGATACCCCTTTTAGGTACACCGATAAACTCATCTTT. This translates into CACDAVLGDTPFRYTDKLIF.

Regarding this clone: With a far larger clone one base away, a read error is the likely cause. Other DNA sequences in this sample translate to the same CDR3. The rearrangement joins TRDV2 to TRDJ1; 8 nucleotides align to TRDD2. This CDR3 spans 16 amino acids. The germline gives CDR1 GEAIGNYY, CDR2 EKD. CDR3 bases: TGTGCTTGTGACTCCTCTTCCTACGTGGGCACCGATAAACTCATCTTT. Amino acids: CACDSSSYVGTDKLIF.

The gene calls are TRDV2 and TRDJ1; D gene ambiguous. V was pared by 3 bases and J by 0 bases, with 10 bases between. Germline values: CDR1 GEAIGNYY, CDR2 EKD. CDR3 length: 14 residues. CDR3 region: CACDPILHTDKLIF. The CDR3 DNA is TGTGCCTGTGACCCAATACTGCACACCGATAAACTCATCTTT.

Of note for this clone: The protein TCRdb lists belongs to a much larger clone and differs from this DNA's translation at residue 8, which points to a read error; the protein shown is made from the DNA. V usage is TRDV2 and J usage is TRDJ2; 8 bases line up with TRDD3. Trimming took 2 bases from V and 4 from J; bases not matched to a gene: 5. Germline-derived CDR1 and CDR2 are GEAIGNYY and EKD. The CDR3 totals 15 residues. The CDR3 sequence: CACDSWGTQTAQLFF. CDR3 nucleotide sequence: TGTGCCTGTGACAGCTGGGGGACACAGACAGCACAACTCTTCTTT.

This clone qualifies as hyperexpanded. This same CDR3 is encoded by further DNA sequences in the sample. The chain carries TRDV1 and TRDJ1; 10 nucleotides line up with TRDD3. The V gene's germline CDR1 is TSWWSYY and CDR2 QGS. The CDR3 spans 22 residues. V lost 4 bases and J lost 1; bases outside the gene matches: 24. DNA of the CDR3: TGTGCTCTTGGGGGGGCCTTCCCCCTTTACTGGGGGATGAGGATGTCCACCGATAAACTCATCTTT. Its translation is CALGGAFPLYWGMRMSTDKLIF.